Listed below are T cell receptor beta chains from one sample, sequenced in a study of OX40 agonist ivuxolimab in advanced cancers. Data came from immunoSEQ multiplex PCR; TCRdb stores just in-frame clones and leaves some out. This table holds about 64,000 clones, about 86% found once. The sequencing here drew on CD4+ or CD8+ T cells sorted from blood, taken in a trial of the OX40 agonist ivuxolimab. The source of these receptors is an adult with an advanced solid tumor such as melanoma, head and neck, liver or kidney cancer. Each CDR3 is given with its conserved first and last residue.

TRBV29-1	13	CSVGLAAGNEQFF
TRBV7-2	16	CASSPRQGVGNQPQHF
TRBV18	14	CASSPRGQPLFQIF
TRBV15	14	CATSRVLDYNEQFF
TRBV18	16	CASSPLLAGTVNEQFF
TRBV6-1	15	CASWDGGGRNQPQHF
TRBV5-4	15	CASSARQGEGETQYF
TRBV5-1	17	CASSAQGWGVAQETQYF
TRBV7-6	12	CASTDGGVAQYF
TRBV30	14	CAWSVRSWYNEQFF
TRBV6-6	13	CAARDRENTEAFF
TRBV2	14	CASRIDTSGNTIYF
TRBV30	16	CACKDRTGEANYGYTF
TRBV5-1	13	CASSLGQGLKAFF
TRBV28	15	CASTGASGATDTQYF
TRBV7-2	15	CASSLVPGIGNIQYF
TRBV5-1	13	CASSSEGGYEQYF
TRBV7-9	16	CASSLGLGSAGETQYF
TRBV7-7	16	CASSLVARGGYNEQFF
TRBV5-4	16	CASSTGRQRDNSPLHF
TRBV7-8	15	CASKMTSGSPGELFF
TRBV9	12	CASSRDWDTQYF
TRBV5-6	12	CASSLAARELFF
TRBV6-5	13	CASRGQGVEKLFF
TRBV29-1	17	CSVVRDRDSLAKNIQYF
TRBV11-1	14	CASTRKDRVGEAFF